Shown below are 9 T cell receptor beta chains from a single sample sequenced in a study of Ad26.COV2.S vaccination and SARS-CoV-2 variants. Method: immunoSEQ multiplex PCR; TCRdb's copy keeps in-frame clones and lacks some. The repertoire holds some 350,000 clones, 90% to 95% seen once, with about 3.9% in the top ten. Sequencing was performed on peripheral blood, taken after recovery from COVID-19. These receptors originate from a human donor who had recovered from COVID-19.

The rearrangement links TRBV5-8 to TRBJ1-1, with 8 bases that match TRBD1. V was clipped by 0 bases and J by 5 bases; unmatched bases: 15. The CDR3 totals 18 residues. Looked up from germline, CDR1 is SGHTS and CDR2 is YDEGEE. Here the CDR3 DNA reads TGTGCCAGCAGCTTGGGGCGGACAGGGCCCGGTTCTCGGACTGAAGCTTTCTTT. It specifies CASSLGRTGPGSRTEAFF.

V and J are TRBV10-3 and TRBJ1-3; D unclear. Deletions cut 4 bases from V and 4 bases from J, with 17 bases between. Germline CDR1 is ENHRY and CDR2 is SYGVKD. The CDR3 has 16 amino acids. The CDR3 loop reads CAISGRAEGSGNTIYF. CDR3 sequence (DNA): TGTGCCATCAGTGGTAGGGCGGAAGGCTCGGGAAACACCATATATTTT.

The V call is TRBV7-2, the J call TRBJ2-1, with 10 bases fitting TRBD1. After removal of 4 bases from V and 6 bases from J, the junction contained 3 bases not matched to a gene. Per germline, CDR1 SGHTA and CDR2 FQGNSA. CDR3 length: 14 amino acids. DNA of the CDR3: TGTGCCAGCAGCTCTTGGACAGGGGGCAATGAGCAGTTCTTC. This encodes CASSSWTGGNEQFF. The full variable domain, completed using reference TRBV7-2 and TRBJ2-1, is GAGVSQSPSNKVTEKGKDVELRCDPISGHTALYWYRQSLGQGLEFLIYFQGNSAPDKSGLPSDRFSAERTGGSVSTLTIQRTQQEDSAVYLCASSSWTGGNEQFFGPGTRLTVL.

The gene calls are TRBV5-1 and TRBJ2-5; 9 bases are shared with TRBD1. The CDR3 has 14 residues. With 5 bases clipped from V and 3 bases from J, the junction kept 5 bases outside the gene matches. Germline assignment: CDR1 SGHRS and CDR2 YFSETQ. CDR3 in DNA: TGCGCCAGCAGGGGGACAGGGCGAAAAGAGACCCAGTACTTC. Protein product: CASRGTGRKETQYF. Full variable domain (rest looked up from reference TRBV5-1 and TRBJ2-5): KAGVTQTPRYLIKTRGQQVTLSCSPISGHRSVSWYQQTPGQGLQFLFEYFSETQRNKGNFPGRFSGRQFSNSRSEMNVSTLELGDSALYLCASRGTGRKETQYFGPGTRLLVL.

This chain uses TRBV19 with TRBJ2-2; TRBD1 or TRBD2 may be the D gene (6 bases each). The CDR3 spans 14 residues. Germline V gene data show CDR1 as LNHDA and CDR2 as SQIVND (reference sequence). V lost 10 bases and J 4 bases, leaving 16 bases between the germline ends. The CDR3 DNA reads TGTGCCACCTCGGGGGCAACTCGCACCGGGGAGCTGTTTTTT. Translated: CATSGATRTGELFF.

The chain couples TRBV4-3 to TRBJ2-3; D is ambiguous. This CDR3 has 17 amino acids. The germline gives CDR1 LGHNA, CDR2 YSLEER. The V gene lost 0 bases and the J gene lost 2 bases, with 15 bases spanning the gap. CDR3 bases: TGCGCCAGCAGCCAAGAGTGGTCGCACAGCCTCACAGATACGCAGTATTTT. It yields the protein CASSQEWSHSLTDTQYF.

This clone was found once. The CDR3 loop reads CASSPRGSQPQHF. The CDR3 region has the DNA TGTGCCAGCAGCCCCCGAGGGAGTCAGCCCCAGCATTTT. The rearrangement uses TRBV13 and TRBJ1-5; D remains ambiguous. CDR1 and CDR2 from the germline V gene are PRHDT and FYEKMQ (reference sequence). The germline V and J ends were trimmed by 5 bases and 6 bases, with 11 bases remaining between them. The length of the CDR3 is 13 residues. Full variable domain (rest looked up from reference TRBV13 and TRBJ1-5): AAGVIQSPRHLIKEKRETATLKCYPIPRHDTVYWYQQGPGQDPQFLISFYEKMQSDKGSIPDRFSAQQFSDYHSELNMSSLELGDSALYFCASSPRGSQPQHFGDGTRLSIL.

The chain employs TRBV4-1 and TRBJ1-1; the D gene is possibly TRBD1 (6 bases). CDR1 and CDR2 (germline): MGHRA, YSYEKL. The CDR3 contains 14 residues. V gave up 4 bases and J gave up 5 bases, with 14 bases separating them. CDR3 region: CASSRGPSRTEAFF. The CDR3, as DNA: TGCGCCAGCAGCCGGGGGCCTAGTCGAACTGAAGCTTTCTTT.

The chain links TRBV9 to TRBJ2-1; 8 nucleotides line up with TRBD1. J lost 4 bases, V lost 5 bases, and 8 bases had no gene match. The CDR3 sequence is 15 residues long. Germline CDR1 and CDR2: SGDLS and YYNGEE. The CDR3: CASSTQGAEYNEQFF. As DNA, the CDR3 is TGTGCCAGCAGTACTCAGGGGGCGGAGTACAATGAGCAGTTCTTC.